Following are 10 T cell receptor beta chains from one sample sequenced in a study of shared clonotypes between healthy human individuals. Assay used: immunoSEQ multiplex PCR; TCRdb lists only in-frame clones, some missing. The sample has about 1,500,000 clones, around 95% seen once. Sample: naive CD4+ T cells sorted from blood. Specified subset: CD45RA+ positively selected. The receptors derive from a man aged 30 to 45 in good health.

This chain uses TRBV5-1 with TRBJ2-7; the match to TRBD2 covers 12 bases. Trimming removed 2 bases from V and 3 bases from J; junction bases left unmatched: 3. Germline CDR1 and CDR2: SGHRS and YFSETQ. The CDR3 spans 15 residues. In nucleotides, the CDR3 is TGCGCCAGCAGCTTACTAGCGGGAGGTGGCTACGAGCAGTACTTC. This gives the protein CASSLLAGGGYEQYF. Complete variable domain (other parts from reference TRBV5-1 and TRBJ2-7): KAGVTQTPRYLIKTRGQQVTLSCSPISGHRSVSWYQQTPGQGLQFLFEYFSETQRNKGNFPGRFSGRQFSNSRSEMNVSTLELGDSALYLCASSLLAGGGYEQYFGPGTRLTVT.

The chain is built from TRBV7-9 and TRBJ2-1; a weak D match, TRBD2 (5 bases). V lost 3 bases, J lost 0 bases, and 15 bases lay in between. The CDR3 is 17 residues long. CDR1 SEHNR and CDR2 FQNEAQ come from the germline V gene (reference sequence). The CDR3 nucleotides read TGTGCCAGCAGCTTGTCGAGCGGAATGAGCTCCTACAATGAGCAGTTCTTC. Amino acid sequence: CASSLSSGMSSYNEQFF.

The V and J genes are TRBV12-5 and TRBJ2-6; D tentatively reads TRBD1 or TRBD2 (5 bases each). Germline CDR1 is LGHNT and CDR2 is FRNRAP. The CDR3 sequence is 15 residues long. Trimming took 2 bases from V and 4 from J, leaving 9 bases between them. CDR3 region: CASGLWGTGANVLTF. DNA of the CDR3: TGTGCTAGTGGTTTGTGGGGGACCGGGGCCAACGTCCTGACTTTC.

The CDR3 loop reads CASSEFTSYEQYF. CDR3 bases: TGTGCCAGCAGTGAATTTACGTCCTACGAGCAGTACTTC. The chain uses TRBV25-1 and TRBJ2-7; D is uncertain. Germline CDR1 and CDR2: MGHDK and SYGVNS. V dropped 1 base and J dropped 1 base, with 5 bases sitting between them. The CDR3 runs 13 residues.

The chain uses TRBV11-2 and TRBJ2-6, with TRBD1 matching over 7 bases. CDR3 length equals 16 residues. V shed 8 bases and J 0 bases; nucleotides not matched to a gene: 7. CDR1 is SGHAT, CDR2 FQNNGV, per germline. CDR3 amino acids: CASQGGLVSGANVLTF. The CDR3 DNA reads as TGTGCCAGCCAAGGGGGCCTGGTCTCTGGGGCCAACGTCCTGACTTTC.

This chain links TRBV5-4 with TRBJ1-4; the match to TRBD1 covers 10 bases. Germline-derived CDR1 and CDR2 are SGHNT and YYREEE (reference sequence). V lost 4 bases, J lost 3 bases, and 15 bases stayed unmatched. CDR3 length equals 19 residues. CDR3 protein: CASSPSPDRGRGANEKLFF. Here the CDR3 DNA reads TGTGCCAGCAGCCCTTCACCCGACAGGGGGCGCGGGGCTAATGAAAAACTGTTTTTT.

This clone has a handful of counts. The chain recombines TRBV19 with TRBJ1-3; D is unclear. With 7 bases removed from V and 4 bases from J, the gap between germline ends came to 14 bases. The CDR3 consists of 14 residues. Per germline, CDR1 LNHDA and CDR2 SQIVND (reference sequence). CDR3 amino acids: CASTRPGSGNTIYF. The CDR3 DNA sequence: TGTGCCAGTACGCGACCTGGCTCCGGAAACACCATATATTTT.

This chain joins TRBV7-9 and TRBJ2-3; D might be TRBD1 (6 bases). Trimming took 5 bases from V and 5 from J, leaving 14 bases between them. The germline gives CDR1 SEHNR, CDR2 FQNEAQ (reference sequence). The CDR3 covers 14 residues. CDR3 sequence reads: CASSPRQVGDTQYF. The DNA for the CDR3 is TGTGCCAGCAGCCCAAGACAGGTGGGAGATACGCAGTATTTT.

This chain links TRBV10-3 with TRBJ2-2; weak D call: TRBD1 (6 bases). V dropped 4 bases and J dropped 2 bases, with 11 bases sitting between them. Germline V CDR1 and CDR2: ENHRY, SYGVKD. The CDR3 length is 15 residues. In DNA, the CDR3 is TGTGCCATCAGTGGGGGGCTGGCTAACACCGGGGAGCTGTTTTTT. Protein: CAISGGLANTGELFF.

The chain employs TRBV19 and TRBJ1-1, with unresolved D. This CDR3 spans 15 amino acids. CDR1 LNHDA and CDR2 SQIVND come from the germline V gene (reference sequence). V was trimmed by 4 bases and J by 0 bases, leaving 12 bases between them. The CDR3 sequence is CASSSSTLLNTEAFF. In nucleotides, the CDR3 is TGTGCCAGTAGTAGTAGTACGCTGTTGAACACTGAAGCTTTCTTT.